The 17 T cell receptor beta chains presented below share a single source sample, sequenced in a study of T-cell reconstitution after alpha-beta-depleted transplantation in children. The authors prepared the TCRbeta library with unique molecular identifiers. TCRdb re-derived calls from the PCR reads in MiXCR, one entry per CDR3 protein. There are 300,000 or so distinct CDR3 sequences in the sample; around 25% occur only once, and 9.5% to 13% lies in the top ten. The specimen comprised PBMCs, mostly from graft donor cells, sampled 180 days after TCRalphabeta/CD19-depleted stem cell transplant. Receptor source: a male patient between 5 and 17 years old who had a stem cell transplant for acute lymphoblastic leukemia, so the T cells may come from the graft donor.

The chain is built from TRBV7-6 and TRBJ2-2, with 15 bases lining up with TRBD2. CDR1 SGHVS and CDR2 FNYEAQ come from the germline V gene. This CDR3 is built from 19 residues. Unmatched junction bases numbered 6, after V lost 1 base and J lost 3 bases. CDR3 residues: CASSLVGTSGRMDTGELFF. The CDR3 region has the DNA TGTGCCAGCAGCTTAGTGGGGACTAGCGGGAGGATGGACACCGGGGAGCTGTTTTTT.

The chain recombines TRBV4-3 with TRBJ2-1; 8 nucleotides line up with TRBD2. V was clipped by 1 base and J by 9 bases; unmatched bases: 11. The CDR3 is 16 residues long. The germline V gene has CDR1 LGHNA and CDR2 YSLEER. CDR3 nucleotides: TGCGCCAGCAGCCAAGTATTCCGGGGGGGACATGGTGAGCAGTTCTTC. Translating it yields CASSQVFRGGHGEQFF.

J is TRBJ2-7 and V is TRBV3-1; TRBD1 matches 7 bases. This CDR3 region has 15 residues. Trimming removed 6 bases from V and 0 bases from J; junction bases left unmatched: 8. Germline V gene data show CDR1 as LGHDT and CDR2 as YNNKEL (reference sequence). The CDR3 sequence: CASRLQGSLSYEQYF. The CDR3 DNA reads TGTGCCAGCAGGCTACAGGGGAGCCTCTCCTACGAGCAGTACTTC.

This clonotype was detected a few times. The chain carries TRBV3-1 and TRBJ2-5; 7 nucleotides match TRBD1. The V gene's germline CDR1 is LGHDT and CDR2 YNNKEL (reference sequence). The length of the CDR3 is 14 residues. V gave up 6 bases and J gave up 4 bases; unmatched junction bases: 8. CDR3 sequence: CASSLRDSRETQYF. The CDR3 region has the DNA TGTGCCAGCAGTCTTCGGGACAGCAGAGAGACCCAGTACTTC.

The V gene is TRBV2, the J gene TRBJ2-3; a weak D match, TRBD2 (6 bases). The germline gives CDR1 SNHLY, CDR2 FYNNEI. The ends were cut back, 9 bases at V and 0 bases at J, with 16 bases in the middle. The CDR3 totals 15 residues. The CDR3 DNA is TGTGCCAGTAAACAACCCGGGACTAGCACAGATACGCAGTATTTT. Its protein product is CASKQPGTSTDTQYF.

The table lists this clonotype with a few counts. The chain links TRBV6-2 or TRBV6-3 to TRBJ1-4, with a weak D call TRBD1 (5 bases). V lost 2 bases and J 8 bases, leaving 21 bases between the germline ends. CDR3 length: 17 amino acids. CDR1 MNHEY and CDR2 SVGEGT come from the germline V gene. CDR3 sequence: CASSYPEGAGGVEKLFF. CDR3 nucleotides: TGTGCCAGCAGTTACCCCGAAGGGGCCGGTGGTGTGGAAAAACTGTTTTTT.

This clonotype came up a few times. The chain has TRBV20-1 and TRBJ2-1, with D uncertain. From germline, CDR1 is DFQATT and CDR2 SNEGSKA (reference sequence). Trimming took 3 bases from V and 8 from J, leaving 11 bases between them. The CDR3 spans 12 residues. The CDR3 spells CSASWRTHEQFF. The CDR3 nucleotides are TGCAGTGCTAGCTGGCGCACGCATGAGCAGTTCTTC.

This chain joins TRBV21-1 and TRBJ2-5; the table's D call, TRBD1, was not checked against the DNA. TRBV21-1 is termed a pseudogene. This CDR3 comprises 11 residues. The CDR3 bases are TGTGCCACCCCAGGGGTTGAGACCCAGTACTTC. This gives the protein CATPGVETQYF.

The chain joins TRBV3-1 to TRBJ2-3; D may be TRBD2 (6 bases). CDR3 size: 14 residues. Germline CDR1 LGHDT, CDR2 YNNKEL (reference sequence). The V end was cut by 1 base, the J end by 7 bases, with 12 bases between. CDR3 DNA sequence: TGTGCCAGCAGCCAAGGGCCGGAGGGAAATACGCAGTATTTT. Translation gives CASSQGPEGNTQYF.

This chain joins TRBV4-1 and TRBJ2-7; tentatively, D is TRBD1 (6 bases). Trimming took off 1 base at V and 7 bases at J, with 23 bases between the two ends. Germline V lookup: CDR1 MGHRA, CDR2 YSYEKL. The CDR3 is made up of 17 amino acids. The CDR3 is CASSQVLGQRRTGEQYF. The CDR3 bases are TGCGCCAGCAGCCAAGTTTTGGGACAACGACGGACTGGGGAGCAGTACTTC.

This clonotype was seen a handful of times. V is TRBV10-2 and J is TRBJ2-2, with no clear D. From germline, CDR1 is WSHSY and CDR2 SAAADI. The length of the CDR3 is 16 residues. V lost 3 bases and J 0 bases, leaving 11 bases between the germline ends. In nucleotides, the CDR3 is TGCGCCAGCAGTGATTCGGGCTTTGCGAACACCGGGGAGCTGTTTTTT. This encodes CASSDSGFANTGELFF.

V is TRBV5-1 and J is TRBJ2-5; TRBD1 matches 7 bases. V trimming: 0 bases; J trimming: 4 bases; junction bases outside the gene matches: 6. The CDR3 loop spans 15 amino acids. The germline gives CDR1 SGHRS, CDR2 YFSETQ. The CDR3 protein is CASSLAASGGETQYF. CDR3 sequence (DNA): TGCGCCAGCAGCTTGGCCGCGTCAGGGGGAGAGACCCAGTACTTC.

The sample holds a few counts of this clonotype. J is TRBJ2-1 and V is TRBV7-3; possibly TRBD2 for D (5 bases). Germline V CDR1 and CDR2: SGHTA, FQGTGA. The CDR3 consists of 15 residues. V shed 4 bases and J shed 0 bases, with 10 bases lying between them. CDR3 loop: CASSSRRSSYNEQFF. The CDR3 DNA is TGTGCCAGCAGCTCCAGGAGGAGCTCCTACAATGAGCAGTTCTTC.

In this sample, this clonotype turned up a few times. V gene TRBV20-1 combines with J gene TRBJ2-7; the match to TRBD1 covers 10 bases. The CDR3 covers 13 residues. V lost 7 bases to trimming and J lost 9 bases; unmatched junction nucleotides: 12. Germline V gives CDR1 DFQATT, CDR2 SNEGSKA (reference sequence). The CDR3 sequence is CSEDRGPLLVQYF. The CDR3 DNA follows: TGCAGTGAAGACAGGGGGCCGCTTTTGGTGCAGTACTTC.

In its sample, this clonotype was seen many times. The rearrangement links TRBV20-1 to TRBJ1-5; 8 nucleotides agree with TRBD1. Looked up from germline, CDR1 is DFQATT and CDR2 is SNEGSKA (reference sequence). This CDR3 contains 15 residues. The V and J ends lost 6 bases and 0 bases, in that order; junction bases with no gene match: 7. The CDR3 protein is CSAPTGGGSNQPQHF. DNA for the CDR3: TGCAGTGCCCCAACAGGGGGGGGTAGCAATCAGCCCCAGCATTTT.

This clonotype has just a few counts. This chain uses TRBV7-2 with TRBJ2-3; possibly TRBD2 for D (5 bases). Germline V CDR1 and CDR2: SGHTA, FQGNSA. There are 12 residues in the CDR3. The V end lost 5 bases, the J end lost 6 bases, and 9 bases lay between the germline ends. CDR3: CASSHPGDTQYF. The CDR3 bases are TGTGCCAGCAGCCATCCGGGGGATACGCAGTATTTT. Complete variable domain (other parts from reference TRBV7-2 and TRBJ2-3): GAGVSQSPSNKVTEKGKDVELRCDPISGHTALYWYRQSLGQGLEFLIYFQGNSAPDKSGLPSDRFSAERTGGSVSTLTIQRTQQEDSAVYLCASSHPGDTQYFGPGTRLTVL.

The CDR3 region is CASSLPLGARGYNEQFF. In DNA form, the CDR3 reads TGCGCCAGCAGCTTGCCCCTCGGGGCTAGGGGTTACAATGAGCAGTTCTTC. The chain couples TRBV5-1 to TRBJ2-1, with D possibly called TRBD1 or TRBD2 (5 bases each). Germline CDR1 is SGHRS and CDR2 is YFSETQ. The CDR3 runs 17 residues. The V and J ends lost 1 base and 4 bases respectively, with 18 bases between them.